The clone carrying this T cell receptor (beta chain) was seen once. The antigen is not known. Primers: 60 Vbeta forward and 13 Jbeta reverse. Using immunoSEQ multiplex PCR, the repertoire was profiled, and TCRdb retains in-frame clones only, with some absent. The table lists approximately 110,000 clones, 77% of them singletons. Trimming stripped 6 bases from V and 8 bases from J, with 16 bases between. Looked up from germline, CDR1 is SNHLY and CDR2 is FYNNEI. The CDR3 contains 13 residues. This sample was taken from a study of cytomegalovirus exposure and HLA in healthy donors. Turning to the study itself: Unique TCRs numbering roughly 80 million, obtained from HLA-typed donors, made up an early data release.

Study conclusions and caveats: CMV serostatus alone was available as immune exposure information. Later analysis associated a missense DCLRE1C variant with TCR beta V- and J-gene trimming.

Material: PBMCs. This rearrangement joins TRBV2 to TRBJ1-2; perhaps TRBD1 as D (6 bases). This receptor was identified in a human donor in good health. Here the CDR3 reads CASRREGVGGYTF. The CDR3 region has the DNA TGTGCCAGCAGGAGGGAGGGGGTAGGGGGCTACACCTTC.